What follows are 24 T cell receptor beta chains derived from one specimen sequenced in a study of T cell repertoires in cytomegalovirus infection (dated by TCRdb to between 2018 and 2020). The run used an Illumina HiSeq 1500. Clones were called with MiXCR by TCRdb after fastp trimmed the public reads at Q25, and only in-frame beta chains were retained. Entries are consolidated by CDR3 protein sequence, retaining the most common genes and DNA. This sample holds about 450,000 distinct CDR3 sequences; approximately 33% were observed only once. Around 15% of the sample lies in the top ten. Sequenced material: PBMCs. The receptors stem from a human donor in good health (CMV status not recorded). Some clones in this sample may be carry-over from other donors' samples.

This clonotype was counted only a few times. V usage is TRBV27 and J usage is TRBJ1-1; D is unclear. CDR3 length: 14 amino acids. The V end was cut by 8 bases, the J end by 0 bases, with 13 bases between. CDR1 MNHEY and CDR2 SMNVEV come from the germline V gene (reference sequence). In nucleotides, the CDR3 is TGTGCCAGCCGACATGGGAGGTTGAACACTGAAGCTTTCTTT. Protein sequence: CASRHGRLNTEAFF.

The chain uses TRBV7-8 and TRBJ1-4; D is unresolved. Germline V gene sequence: CDR1 SGHVS, CDR2 FQNEAQ. V was shortened by 4 bases and J by 5 bases, with 14 bases between the two germline ends. The CDR3 consists of 15 residues. CDR3: CASSWAGSENEKLFF. CDR3 DNA: TGTGCCAGCAGCTGGGCGGGCAGCGAGAATGAAAAACTGTTTTTT.

This clonotype was observed at least ten times. The V and J genes are TRBV7-2 and TRBJ2-7; D may be TRBD1 or TRBD2 (5 bases each). Per the germline V gene, CDR1 is SGHTA and CDR2 is FQGNSA. CDR3 length equals 14 residues. V lost 4 bases and J lost 7, with 17 bases in between. CDR3 loop: CASSWSRDLREQYF. The DNA for the CDR3 is TGTGCCAGCAGCTGGTCTAGGGACCTTCGGGAGCAGTACTTC. The full variable domain, with the rest looked up from reference TRBV7-2 and TRBJ2-7, is GAGVSQSPSNKVTEKGKDVELRCDPISGHTALYWYRQSLGQGLEFLIYFQGNSAPDKSGLPSDRFSAERTGGSVSTLTIQRTQQEDSAVYLCASSWSRDLREQYFGPGTRLTVT.

The rearrangement links TRBV19 to TRBJ1-5; the D is unclear. Trimming shortened V by 4 bases and J by 8 bases, and 15 bases separated the two germline ends. The CDR3 is made up of 14 amino acids. Per the germline V gene, CDR1 is LNHDA and CDR2 is SQIVND (reference sequence). The CDR3 coding sequence is TGTGCCAGTAGTACCTCGGACGGTTGGGAGCCCCAGCATTTT. It is translated as CASSTSDGWEPQHF.

The chain is built from TRBV4-2 and TRBJ2-7, with TRBD2 matching over 8 bases. The CDR3 has 17 residues. Germline V gene data show CDR1 as LGHNA and CDR2 as YNFKEQ. V shed 0 bases and J 4 bases; nucleotides not matched to a gene: 11. The CDR3 region is CASSQDGGTSGVYEQYF. The CDR3 DNA is TGTGCCAGCAGCCAAGACGGCGGTACTAGCGGCGTATACGAGCAGTACTTC.

This clonotype was found many times. The chain carries TRBV12-3 or TRBV12-4 and TRBJ2-2; possible D gene TRBD2, 6 bases. The V gene lost 1 base and the J gene lost 6 bases, with 9 bases spanning the gap. This CDR3 is built from 14 residues. This CDR3 is CASSLGPGAGELFF. The CDR3 DNA follows: TGTGCCAGCAGTTTAGGGCCGGGGGCCGGGGAGCTGTTTTTT.

This chain uses TRBV19 with TRBJ2-1, with 8 bases matching TRBD2. The ends lost 7 bases at V and 7 bases at J; junction bases unmatched: 9. CDR1 and CDR2 (germline): LNHDA, SQIVND (reference sequence). This CDR3 contains 14 residues. The CDR3 bases are TGTGCCAGTAAAATCGGGGGGGCGGAAAATGAGCAGTTCTTC. Amino acid sequence: CASKIGGAENEQFF.

This clonotype was seen a handful of times. The chain has TRBV19 and TRBJ2-1; the match to TRBD1 covers 7 bases. The length of the CDR3 is 16 residues. J lost 9 bases, V lost 0 bases, and 11 bases had no gene match. The germline V gene has CDR1 LNHDA and CDR2 SQIVND (reference sequence). The CDR3 bases are TGTGCCAGTAGTATAGACGGACAGGCCCCCCGGGGTGAGCAGTTCTTC. It codes for CASSIDGQAPRGEQFF.

This clonotype was seen more than once but under ten times. This chain uses TRBV7-9 with TRBJ2-7; 7 bases are a match to TRBD1. Losses at the gene ends were 4 bases for V and 6 bases for J; bases not matched to a gene: 12. The length of the CDR3 is 15 residues. Per germline, CDR1 SEHNR and CDR2 FQNEAQ (reference sequence). The CDR3 DNA reads TGTGCCAGCAGCTCAACTCGGGACAGTAGGGTCGAGCAGTACTTC. Translation gives CASSSTRDSRVEQYF.

The J gene is TRBJ1-5, the V gene TRBV10-3; D is possibly TRBD1 (5 bases). Per germline, CDR1 ENHRY and CDR2 SYGVKD. The CDR3 spans 18 residues. With 6 bases removed from V and 4 bases from J, the gap between germline ends came to 25 bases. The CDR3 region has the DNA TGTGCCATCAGGGAGAGGGGCACGGGAGGAGTAGATAATCAGCCCCAGCATTTT. As protein: CAIRERGTGGVDNQPQHF.

This chain links TRBV18 with TRBJ2-2; D is possibly TRBD2 (6 bases). Per the germline V gene, CDR1 is KGHSH and CDR2 is LQKENI. This CDR3 has 14 residues. V lost 1 base and J 5 bases, leaving 8 bases between the germline ends. The CDR3 is CASSPRGGTGELFF. The CDR3 coding sequence is TGTGCCAGCTCACCACGGGGAGGAACCGGGGAGCTGTTTTTT.

This clonotype showed up just a few times. V gene TRBV2 combines with J gene TRBJ2-1; 13 bases map to TRBD2. Trimming took 5 bases from V and 7 from J; bases not matched to a gene: 17. This CDR3 is built from 19 residues. CDR1 and CDR2 (germline): SNHLY, FYNNEI. CDR3: CASSFTGTSGVRDTNEQFF. The CDR3 DNA is TGTGCCAGCAGTTTTACCGGGACTAGCGGGGTAAGAGATACGAATGAGCAGTTCTTC.

The chain joins TRBV2 to TRBJ1-3; no clear D. The CDR3 has 15 residues. Germline-derived CDR1 and CDR2 are SNHLY and FYNNEI. Trimming removed 4 bases from V and 1 base from J, with 11 bases in between. The DNA for the CDR3 is TGTGCCAGCAGTGTGACACTTCCGTCTGGAAACACCATATATTTT. Translating it yields CASSVTLPSGNTIYF. Full variable domain (missing parts from reference TRBV2 and TRBJ1-3): EPEVTQTPSHQVTQMGQEVILRCVPISNHLYFYWYRQILGQKVEFLVSFYNNEISEKSEIFDDQFSVERPDGSNFTLKIRSTKLEDSAMYFCASSVTLPSGNTIYFGEGSWLTVV.

This clonotype came up once. The CDR3 does not end in the conserved phenylalanine or tryptophan, so this is likely a read error. The chain is built from TRBV11-3 and TRBJ2-2; D assignment may be TRBD1 or TRBD2 (5 bases each). The CDR3 covers 16 residues. V lost 1 base and J 0 bases, leaving 9 bases between the germline ends. Looked up from germline, CDR1 is SGHNT and CDR2 is YENEEA. CDR3 bases: TGTGCCAGCAGCTTAGCAGGGACCTCGAACACCGGGGAGCTGTTTTTG. It codes for CASSLAGTSNTGELFL.

V gene TRBV20-1 combines with J gene TRBJ1-2; possible D gene TRBD1, 5 bases. CDR3 length: 12 residues. Deletions cut 2 bases from V and 4 bases from J, with 8 bases between. Germline CDR1 and CDR2: DFQATT and SNEGSKA (reference sequence). The CDR3 coding sequence is TGCAGTGCTAGATCCCAGGGCTATGGCTACACCTTC. It codes for CSARSQGYGYTF.

This chain links TRBV18 with TRBJ2-5; D may be TRBD1 (5 bases). Germline assignment: CDR1 KGHSH and CDR2 LQKENI. V lost 0 bases to trimming and J lost 3 bases, with 8 bases between them. The CDR3 extends over 14 amino acids. The CDR3 sequence: CASSPPAREETQYF. The CDR3 coding sequence is TGTGCCAGCTCACCACCGGCCAGGGAAGAGACCCAGTACTTC.

With regard to this clonotype: A read error is possible here, since a much larger clone lies one base away. The chain combines TRBV7-2 with TRBJ2-1, with 7 bases identical to TRBD1. Germline V gene lookup returns CDR1 SGHTA and CDR2 FQGNSA. The CDR3 is 15 amino acids. CDR3 sequence reads: CAISLHRDRGNEQFF. CDR3 bases: TGTGCCATCAGCTTACACCGGGACAGAGGCAATGAGCAGTTCTTC. Together with reference TRBV7-2 and TRBJ2-1, the CDR3 gives the full variable domain: GAGVSQSPSNKVTEKGKDVELRCDPISGHTALYWYRQSLGQGLEFLIYFQGNSAPDKSGLPSDRFSAERTGGSVSTLTIQRTQQEDSAVYLCAISLHRDRGNEQFFGPGTRLTVL.

The genes are TRBV20-1 and TRBJ2-7; 9 nucleotides line up with TRBD1. Trimming at V came to 8 bases and at J to 4 bases, leaving 6 bases not matched to a gene. The germline gives CDR1 DFQATT, CDR2 SNEGSKA (reference sequence). The CDR3 totals 12 residues. CDR3 amino acids: CSTSTGGYEQYF. CDR3 bases: TGCAGTACATCGACAGGGGGATACGAGCAGTACTTC.

This clonotype was observed a handful of times. This sequence joins TRBV6-2 or TRBV6-3 and TRBJ2-1; 7 bases line up with TRBD1. Looked up from germline, CDR1 is MNHEY and CDR2 is SVGEGT. The CDR3 extends over 11 amino acids. V gave up 5 bases and J gave up 9 bases; unmatched junction bases: 1. CDR3 nucleotide sequence: TGTGCCAGCAGTAGGGGGCCTGAGCAGTTCTTC. Its protein is CASSRGPEQFF.

The rearrangement links TRBV4-2 to TRBJ2-1; TRBD2 agrees at 13 bases. The CDR3 contains 13 residues. V gave up 11 bases and J gave up 7 bases; unmatched junction bases: 5. Germline loops: CDR1 LGHNA, CDR2 YNFKEQ. The CDR3 DNA sequence: TGTGCCGCAGGGACTAGCGGGGAAAATGAGCAGTTCTTC. This gives the protein CAAGTSGENEQFF.

The chain joins TRBV4-3 to TRBJ2-3, with D uncertain. The CDR3 contains 13 residues. V lost 4 bases, J lost 4 bases, and 9 bases lay in between. From germline, CDR1 is LGHNA and CDR2 YSLEER. The CDR3 bases are TGCGCCAGCAGCCCTAGGGTTTCAGATACGCAGTATTTT. It codes for CASSPRVSDTQYF.

Of note for this clonotype: One base away lies a much larger clone, so this may be a sequencing read error. The chain joins TRBV7-2 to TRBJ2-7; unclear D gene. This CDR3 comprises 13 residues. In germline, CDR1 is SGHTA, CDR2 FQGNSA. This chain's CDR3 is CASSLRGNYEHYF. The CDR3, as DNA: TGTGCCAGCAGCTTACGAGGAAACTACGAGCATTACTTC. The full variable domain, with the rest looked up from reference TRBV7-2 and TRBJ2-7, is GAGVSQSPSNKVTEKGKDVELRCDPISGHTALYWYRQSLGQGLEFLIYFQGNSAPDKSGLPSDRFSAERTGGSVSTLTIQRTQQEDSAVYLCASSLRGNYEHYFGPGTRLTVT.

The CDR3 reads CATRGQAGNTGELFF. As DNA, the CDR3 is TGTGCCACCAGAGGACAGGCTGGCAACACCGGGGAGCTGTTTTTT. The chain recombines TRBV24-1 with TRBJ2-2; TRBD1 agrees at 7 bases. V shed 7 bases, J shed 2 bases, and the junction held 6 bases outside the gene matches. The germline gives CDR1 KGHDR, CDR2 SFDVKD. The CDR3 spans 15 residues.

The chain combines TRBV2 with TRBJ1-2, with TRBD1 matching 7 bases. CDR1 is SNHLY and CDR2 is FYNNEI in the germline V gene. The V segment lost 10 bases and the J segment 0 bases; nucleotides outside the gene matches: 2. This CDR3 has 12 amino acids. CDR3 in amino acids: CATGQTNYGYTF. CDR3 nucleotides: TGTGCCACGGGACAGACTAACTATGGCTACACCTTC.